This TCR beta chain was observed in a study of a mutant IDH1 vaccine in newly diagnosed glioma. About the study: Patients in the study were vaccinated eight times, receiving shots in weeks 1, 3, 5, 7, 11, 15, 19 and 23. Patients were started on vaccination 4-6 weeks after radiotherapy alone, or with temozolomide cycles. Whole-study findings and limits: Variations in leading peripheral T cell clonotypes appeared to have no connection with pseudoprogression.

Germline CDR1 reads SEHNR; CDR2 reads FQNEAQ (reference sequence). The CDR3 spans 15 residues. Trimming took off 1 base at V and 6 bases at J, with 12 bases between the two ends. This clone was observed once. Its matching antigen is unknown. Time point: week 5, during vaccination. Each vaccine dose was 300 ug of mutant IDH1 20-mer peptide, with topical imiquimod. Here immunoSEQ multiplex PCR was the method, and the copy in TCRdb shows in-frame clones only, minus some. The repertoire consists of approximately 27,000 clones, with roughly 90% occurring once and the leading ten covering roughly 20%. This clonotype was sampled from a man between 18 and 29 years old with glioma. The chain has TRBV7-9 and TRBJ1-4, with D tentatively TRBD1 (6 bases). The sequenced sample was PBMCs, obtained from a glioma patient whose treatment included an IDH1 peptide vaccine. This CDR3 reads CASSLEGGLHEKLFF. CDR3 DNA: TGTGCCAGCAGCTTAGAGGGGGGGCTCCATGAAAAACTGTTTTTT.